These 10 T cell receptor beta chains were all obtained from the same sample, sequenced in a study of shared clonotypes between healthy human individuals. Produced via immunoSEQ multiplex PCR; TCRdb's table is partial and in-frame only. The sample has about 2.1 million clones, approximately 92% seen once; the top ten hold approximately 1.6%. CD8 cells regarded as naive lacked CD45RO, were positively chosen for CCR7, and omitted terminally differentiated effector memory CD45RA+ cells. Sequenced: naive CD8+ T cells from PBMCs. These receptor sequences come from a man aged 18-30 years in good health. Some clones in this sample may be carry-over from other donors' samples.

The chain joins TRBV4-1 to TRBJ2-7, with D possibly being TRBD2 (6 bases). Germline V gene data show CDR1 as MGHRA and CDR2 as YSYEKL. The V end lost 1 base, the J end lost 6 bases, and 16 bases lay between the germline ends. The length of the CDR3 is 15 residues. The CDR3 sequence is CASSQAQTMGLEQYF. Written as DNA, the CDR3 is TGCGCCAGCAGCCAAGCCCAGACTATGGGACTCGAGCAGTACTTC.

V usage is TRBV28 and J usage is TRBJ1-2; no clear D gene. The CDR3 length is 15 residues. Trimming stripped 4 bases from V and 2 bases from J, with 14 bases between. CDR1 MDHEN and CDR2 SYDVKM come from the germline V gene. The CDR3, as DNA: TGTGCCAGCAGTTCCCTATATACTTCGAACTATGGCTACACCTTC. Amino acid sequence: CASSSLYTSNYGYTF.

The chain is built from TRBV30 and TRBJ1-1; D gene uncertain. The CDR3 has 13 amino acids. Trimming took off 2 bases at V and 9 bases at J, with 16 bases between the two ends. CDR1 and CDR2 (germline): GTSNPN, SVGIG (reference sequence). Here the CDR3 DNA reads TGTGCCTGGAGTATACCCCTCCTGGAGAAAGCTTTCTTT. Its translation: CAWSIPLLEKAFF.

This chain joins TRBV5-1 and TRBJ2-3; no clear D. Germline V gives CDR1 SGHRS, CDR2 YFSETQ. Trimming pared 0 bases from V and 2 bases from J, leaving 13 bases between. CDR3 length: 16 amino acids. CDR3 residues: CASSLAAVTDTDTQYF. The CDR3 region has the DNA TGCGCCAGCAGCTTGGCCGCAGTGACGGACACAGATACGCAGTATTTT.

V is TRBV4-3 and J is TRBJ1-1; D is possibly TRBD1 (5 bases). Trimming shortened V by 6 bases and J by 6 bases, and 8 bases separated the two germline ends. There are 11 residues in the CDR3. The germline CDR1 and CDR2 sequences are LGHNA and YSLEER. DNA of the CDR3: TGCGCCAGCAGAAGGGGCGCTGAAGCTTTCTTT. Its translation is CASRRGAEAFF.

Remarks on this clone: Other DNA sequences in the same sample also yield this CDR3. The gene calls are TRBV27 and TRBJ2-7; D unclear. The CDR3 contains 13 residues. Germline values: CDR1 MNHEY, CDR2 SMNVEV (reference sequence). V gave up 6 bases and J gave up 0 bases, with 9 bases separating them. The CDR3 spells CASRPGSSYEQYF. The CDR3 DNA reads as TGTGCCAGCAGACCAGGAAGCTCCTACGAGCAGTACTTC.

The chain recombines TRBV12-1 with TRBJ2-1. TRBV12-1 has pseudogene status. The CDR3 sequence is 16 residues long. The CDR3 spells CASSFVFGTTYNEQFF. DNA for the CDR3: TGTGCCAGCAGCTTTGTTTTCGGGACGACATACAATGAGCAGTTCTTC.

The DNA for the CDR3 is TGTGCCAGCAGCCCCGGTGGGATCCATGAGCAGTTCTTC. This gives the protein CASSPGGIHEQFF. V usage is TRBV7-3 and J usage is TRBJ2-1; D remains unclear. Germline-derived CDR1 and CDR2 are SGHTA and FQGTGA. Trimming cost V 5 bases and J 8 bases, with 13 bases left between them. This CDR3 spans 13 amino acids.

Comments on this clone: The identical CDR3 is also encoded by other nucleotide sequences in the sample. CDR3 residues: CASSRQSSYNEQFF. The CDR3 coding sequence is TGTGCCAGCAGCCGACAGAGCTCCTACAATGAGCAGTTCTTC. This chain joins TRBV27 and TRBJ2-1; D might be TRBD1 (5 bases). V was trimmed by 6 bases and J by 0 bases, leaving 9 bases between them. The germline gives CDR1 MNHEY, CDR2 SMNVEV (reference sequence). The length of the CDR3 is 14 residues.

The CDR3 loop is CASRPGGQPQHF. The CDR3 DNA reads TGTGCCAGCAGGCCTGGAGGTCAGCCCCAGCATTTT. The J gene is TRBJ1-5, the V gene TRBV28; D not certain. V was cut by 6 bases and J by 6 bases, with 9 bases left in between. The CDR3 is made up of 12 amino acids. Looked up from germline, CDR1 is MDHEN and CDR2 is SYDVKM. Full variable domain (missing parts from reference TRBV28 and TRBJ1-5): DVKVTQSSRYLVKRTGEKVFLECVQDMDHENMFWYRQDPGLGLRLIYFSYDVKMKEKGDIPEGYSVSREKKERFSLILESASTNQTSMYLCASRPGGQPQHFGDGTRLSIL.